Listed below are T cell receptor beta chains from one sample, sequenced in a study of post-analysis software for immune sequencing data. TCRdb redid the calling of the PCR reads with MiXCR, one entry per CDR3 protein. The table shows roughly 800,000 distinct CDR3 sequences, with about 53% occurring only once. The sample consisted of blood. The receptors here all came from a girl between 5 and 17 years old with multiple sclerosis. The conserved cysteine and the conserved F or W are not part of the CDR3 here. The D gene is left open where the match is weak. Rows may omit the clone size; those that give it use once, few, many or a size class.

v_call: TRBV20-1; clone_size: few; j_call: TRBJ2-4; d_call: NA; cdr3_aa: SARDSPGAAPQKNIQY
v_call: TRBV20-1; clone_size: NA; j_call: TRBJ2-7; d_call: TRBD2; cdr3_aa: SARDLLAGSYEQY
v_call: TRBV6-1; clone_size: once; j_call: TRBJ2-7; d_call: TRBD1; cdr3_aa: ASSSAPWTGDSYEQY
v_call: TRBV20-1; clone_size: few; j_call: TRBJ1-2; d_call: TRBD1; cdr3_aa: SPGGGGYT
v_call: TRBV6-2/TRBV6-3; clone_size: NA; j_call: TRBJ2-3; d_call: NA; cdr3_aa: ASRPAGAITDTQY
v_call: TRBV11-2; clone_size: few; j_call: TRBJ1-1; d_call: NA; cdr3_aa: ASSLVSYTEAF
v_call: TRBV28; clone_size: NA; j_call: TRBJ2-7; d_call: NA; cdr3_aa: ASSFAGNLYEQY
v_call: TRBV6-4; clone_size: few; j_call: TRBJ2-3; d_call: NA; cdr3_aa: ASSEGTDTQY
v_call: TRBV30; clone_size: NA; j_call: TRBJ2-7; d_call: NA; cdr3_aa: AWTRDSYEQY
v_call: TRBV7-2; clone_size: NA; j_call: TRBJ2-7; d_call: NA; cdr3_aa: ASSLVPGKSYEQY
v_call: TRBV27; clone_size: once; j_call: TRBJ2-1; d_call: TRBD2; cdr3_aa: ASSSLTSGGNEQF
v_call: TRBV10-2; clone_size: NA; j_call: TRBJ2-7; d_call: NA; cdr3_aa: ASRTEGEQY
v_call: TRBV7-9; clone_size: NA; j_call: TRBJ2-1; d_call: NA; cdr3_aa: ASSLDRGQF
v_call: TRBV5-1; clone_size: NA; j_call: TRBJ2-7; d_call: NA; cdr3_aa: ASSLVAGPPYEQY
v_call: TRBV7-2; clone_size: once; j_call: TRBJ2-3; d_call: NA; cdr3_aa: ASSLTRGRPDTQY
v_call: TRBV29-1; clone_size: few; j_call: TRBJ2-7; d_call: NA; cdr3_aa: SATKGAYEQY
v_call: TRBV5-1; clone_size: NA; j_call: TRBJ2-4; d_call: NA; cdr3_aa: ASSLMAGVGKNIQY
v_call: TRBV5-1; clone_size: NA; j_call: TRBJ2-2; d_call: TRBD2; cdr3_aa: ASSLAGTSANTGELF
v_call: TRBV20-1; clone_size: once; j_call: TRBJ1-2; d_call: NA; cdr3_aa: SAEMGPGGYT
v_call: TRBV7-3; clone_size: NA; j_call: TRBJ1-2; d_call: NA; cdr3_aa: ASSPSLENYGYT
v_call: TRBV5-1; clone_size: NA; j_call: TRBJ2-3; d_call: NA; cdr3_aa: ASSLDGTKSTDTQY
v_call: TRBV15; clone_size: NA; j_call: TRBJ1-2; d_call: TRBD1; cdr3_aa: ATSSGGYGYT
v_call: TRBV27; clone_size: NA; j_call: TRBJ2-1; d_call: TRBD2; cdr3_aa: ASNPEASGRYEQF
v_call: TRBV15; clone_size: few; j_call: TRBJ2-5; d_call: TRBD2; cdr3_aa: ATSDGGGSYQETQY
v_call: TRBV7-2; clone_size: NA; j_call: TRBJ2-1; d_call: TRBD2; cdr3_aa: ASSPRTSGRGWGQF
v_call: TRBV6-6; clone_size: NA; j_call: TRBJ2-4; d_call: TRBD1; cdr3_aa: ASSPYSGTAFDIQY
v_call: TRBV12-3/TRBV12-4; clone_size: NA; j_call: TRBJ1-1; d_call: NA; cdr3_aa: ASSLVRNEAF
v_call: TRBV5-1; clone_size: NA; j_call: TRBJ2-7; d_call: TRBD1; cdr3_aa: ASSLDGGTGGYEQY
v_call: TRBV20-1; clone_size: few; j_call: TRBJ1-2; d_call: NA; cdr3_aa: SAYRTGYSARGYT
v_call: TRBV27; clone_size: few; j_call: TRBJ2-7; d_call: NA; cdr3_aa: ASRGTRKYEQY
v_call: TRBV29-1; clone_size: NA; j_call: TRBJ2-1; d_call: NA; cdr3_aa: SAASQTYRF
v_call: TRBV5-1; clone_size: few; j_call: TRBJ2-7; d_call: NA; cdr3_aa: ASSSPEQGPQEY
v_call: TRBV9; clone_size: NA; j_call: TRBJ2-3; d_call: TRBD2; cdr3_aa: ASSALAGGTPSTDTQY
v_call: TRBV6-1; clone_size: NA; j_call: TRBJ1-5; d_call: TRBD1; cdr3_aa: ASSGLGTGHFNQPQH
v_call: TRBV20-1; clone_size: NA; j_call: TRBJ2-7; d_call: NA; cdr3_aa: SARDSRSAYEQY